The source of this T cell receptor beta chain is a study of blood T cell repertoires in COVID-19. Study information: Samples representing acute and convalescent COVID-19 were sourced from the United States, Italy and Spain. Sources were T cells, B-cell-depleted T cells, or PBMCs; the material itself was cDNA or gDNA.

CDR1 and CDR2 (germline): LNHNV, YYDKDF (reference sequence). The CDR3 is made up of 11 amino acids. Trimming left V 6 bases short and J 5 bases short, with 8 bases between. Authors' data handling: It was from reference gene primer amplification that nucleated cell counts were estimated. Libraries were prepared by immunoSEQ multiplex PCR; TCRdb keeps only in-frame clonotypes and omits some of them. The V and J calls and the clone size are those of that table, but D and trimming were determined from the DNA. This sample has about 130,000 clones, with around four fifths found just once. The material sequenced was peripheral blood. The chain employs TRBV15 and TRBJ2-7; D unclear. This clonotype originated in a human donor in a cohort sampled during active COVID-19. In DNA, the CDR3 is TGTGCCACCAGTACGAGAAACGAGCAGTACTTC. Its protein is CATSTRNEQYF.